Following are 8 T cell receptor beta chains from one sample sequenced in a study of radiotherapy plus CTLA-4 blockade in lung cancer. Only in-frame clones appear in the TCRdb table, and some are missing; sequencing was by immunoSEQ multiplex PCR. Among tens of thousands of clones listed, around 77% were seen once. Material: peripheral blood, obtained from a patient treated with radiotherapy plus ipilimumab. These TCRs come from a human donor with non-small cell lung cancer who had stable disease on radiotherapy plus ipilimumab.

The V call is TRBV30, the J call TRBJ1-2; D uncertain. CDR3 length equals 15 residues. Germline loops: CDR1 GTSNPN, CDR2 SVGIG (reference sequence). The V end lost 0 bases, the J end lost 5 bases, and 16 bases lay between the germline ends. The DNA of the CDR3 is TGTGCCTGGAGTGTACCGGGCCTAGGGAAGTATGGCTACACCTTC. As protein: CAWSVPGLGKYGYTF.

This clone was observed a few times. V gene TRBV5-1 combines with J gene TRBJ1-2, with TRBD1 as a possible D gene (6 bases). This CDR3 is built from 15 residues. Germline-derived CDR1 and CDR2 are SGHRS and YFSETQ. Trimming took off 0 bases at V and 1 base at J, with 10 bases between the two ends. The DNA for the CDR3 is TGCGCCAGCAGCTTGGTACAGGGCGATAACTATGGCTACACCTTC. Its translation is CASSLVQGDNYGYTF.

The CDR3 spells CASSWGLAGDTIGNEQFF. For the CDR3, the DNA is TGTGCCAGCAGCTGGGGACTAGCGGGGGACACTATTGGCAATGAGCAGTTCTTC. The chain links TRBV7-6 to TRBJ2-1, with 14 nucleotides matching TRBD2. The CDR3 is made up of 18 amino acids. With V trimmed by 4 bases and J by 6 bases, 11 bases remained unmatched. CDR1 and CDR2 from the germline V gene are SGHVS and FNYEAQ.

The chain combines TRBV7-8 with TRBJ2-7, with 10 bases identical to TRBD1. V lost 3 bases and J lost 0; bases outside the gene matches: 20. CDR3 size: 21 residues. Germline-derived CDR1 and CDR2 are SGHVS and FQNEAQ. The CDR3 spells CASSFPSIPGQGSLSSYEQYF. As DNA, the CDR3 is TGTGCCAGCAGCTTCCCTTCTATTCCGGGACAGGGGTCCCTGAGCTCCTACGAGCAGTACTTC.

The table lists this clone with a count of one. The J gene is TRBJ1-2, the V gene TRBV9; D is possibly TRBD1 (6 bases). Germline V lookup: CDR1 SGDLS, CDR2 YYNGEE. V was trimmed by 1 base and J by 8 bases, leaving 21 bases between them. The CDR3 length is 16 residues. The CDR3 region has the DNA TGTGCCAGCAGCGTAACAACCTTGAGGGACACTGGGGGCTACACCTTC. Its translation: CASSVTTLRDTGGYTF. The full variable domain, rest sourced from reference TRBV9 and TRBJ1-2, is DSGVTQTPKHLITATGQRVTLRCSPRSGDLSVYWYQQSLDQGLQFLIQYYNGEERAKGNILERFSAQQFPDLHSELNLSSLELGDSALYFCASSVTTLRDTGGYTFGSGTRLTVV.

The chain joins TRBV14 to TRBJ1-3; D ambiguous. The V and J ends lost 1 base and 4 bases respectively, with 8 bases between them. This CDR3 has 14 residues. CDR1 is SGHDN and CDR2 is FVKESK in the germline V gene. CDR3 nucleotide sequence: TGTGCCAGCAGCCAAGGTACAGCCGGAAACACCATATATTTT. This gives the protein CASSQGTAGNTIYF. The whole variable domain, remainder taken from reference TRBV14 and TRBJ1-3, is EAGVTQFPSHSVIEKGQTVTLRCDPISGHDNLYWYRRVMGKEIKFLLHFVKESKQDESGMPNNRFLAERTGGTYSTLKVQPAELEDSGVYFCASSQGTAGNTIYFGEGSWLTVV.

The V call is TRBV28, the J call TRBJ2-7; TRBD1 agrees at 7 bases. CDR3 length: 22 residues. From germline, CDR1 is MDHEN and CDR2 SYDVKM. V shed 3 bases and J 3 bases; nucleotides not matched to a gene: 29. CDR3 protein: CASSFPLNYRDRTTLNIYEQYV. CDR3 DNA: TGTGCCAGCAGTTTCCCGCTCAACTACCGGGACAGAACTACCCTTAACATCTACGAGCAGTACGTC.

The rearrangement uses TRBV27 and TRBJ2-4; D might be TRBD1 or TRBD2, each matching 6 bases. CDR1 and CDR2 (germline): MNHEY, SMNVEV (reference sequence). The CDR3 loop spans 15 amino acids. V was trimmed by 7 bases and J by 4 bases, leaving 17 bases between them. The DNA of the CDR3 is TGTGCCAGCACCGACGTGGGGGGCGGAAAAAACATTCAGTACTTC. This encodes CASTDVGGGKNIQYF.